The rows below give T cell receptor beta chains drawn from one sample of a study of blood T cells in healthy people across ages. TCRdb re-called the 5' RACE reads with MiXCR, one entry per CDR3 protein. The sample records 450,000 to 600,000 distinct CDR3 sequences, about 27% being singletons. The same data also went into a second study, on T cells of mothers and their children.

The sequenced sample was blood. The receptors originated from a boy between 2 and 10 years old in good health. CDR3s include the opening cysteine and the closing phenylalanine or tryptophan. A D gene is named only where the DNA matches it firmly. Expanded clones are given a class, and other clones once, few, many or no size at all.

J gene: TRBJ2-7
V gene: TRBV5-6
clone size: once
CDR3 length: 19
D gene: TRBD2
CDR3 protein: CASSSFKVSSGPLTYEQYF
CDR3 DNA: TGTGCCAGCAGCAGCTTCAAAGTCTCTAGCGGGCCCCTTACCTACGAGCAGTACTTC

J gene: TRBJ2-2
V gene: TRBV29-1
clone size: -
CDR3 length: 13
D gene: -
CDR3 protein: CSVTASNTGELFF
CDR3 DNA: TGCAGCGTCACGGCCTCGAACACCGGGGAGCTGTTTTTT

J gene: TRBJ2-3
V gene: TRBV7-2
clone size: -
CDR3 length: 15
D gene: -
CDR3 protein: CASSQNPGEGDTQYF
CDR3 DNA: TGTGCCAGCAGCCAGAACCCGGGAGAGGGCGATACGCAGTATTTT

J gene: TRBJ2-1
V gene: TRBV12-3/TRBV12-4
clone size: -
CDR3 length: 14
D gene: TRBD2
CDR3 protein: CASRGTSRDNEQFF
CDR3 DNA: TGTGCCAGCAGGGGGACTAGCAGAGACAATGAGCAGTTCTTC

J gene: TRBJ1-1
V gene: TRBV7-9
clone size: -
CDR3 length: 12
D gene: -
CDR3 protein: CASSRDEGRAFF
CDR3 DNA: TGTGCCAGCAGCCGAGACGAAGGGAGGGCTTTCTTT

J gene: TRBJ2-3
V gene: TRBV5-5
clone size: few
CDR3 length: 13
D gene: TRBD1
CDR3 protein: CASTGQRTDTQYF
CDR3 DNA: TGTGCCAGCACGGGACAGCGCACAGATACGCAGTATTTT

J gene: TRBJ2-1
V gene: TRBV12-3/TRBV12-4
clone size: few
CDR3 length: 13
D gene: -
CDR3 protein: CASSPNQGNEQFF
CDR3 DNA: TGTGCCAGCAGTCCCAACCAAGGCAATGAGCAGTTCTTC

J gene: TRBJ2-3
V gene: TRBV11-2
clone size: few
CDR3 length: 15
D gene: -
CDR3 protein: CASSPVGGSTDTQYF
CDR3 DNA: TGTGCCAGCAGCCCTGTGGGCGGAAGCACAGATACGCAGTATTTT

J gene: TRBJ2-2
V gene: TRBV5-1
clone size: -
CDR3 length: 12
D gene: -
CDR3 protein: CASSLGVGELFF
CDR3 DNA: TGCGCCAGCAGCTTGGGTGTAGGGGAGCTGTTTTTT

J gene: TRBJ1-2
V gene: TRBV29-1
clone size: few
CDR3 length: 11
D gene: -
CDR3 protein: CSVVNGYGYTF
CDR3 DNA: TGCAGCGTTGTAAACGGCTATGGCTACACCTTC

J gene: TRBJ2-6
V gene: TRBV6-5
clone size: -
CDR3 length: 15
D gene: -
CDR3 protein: CASYTFTSGANVLTF
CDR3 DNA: TGTGCCAGTTATACGTTTACATCCGGGGCCAACGTCCTGACTTTC